A single sample is the source of the 6 T cell receptor beta chains below, sequenced in a study of blood T cells in healthy people across ages (dated by TCRdb to between 2015 and 2016). Library method: 5' RACE. TCRdb lists the instrument as Illumina HiSeq 2500. The second PCR ran for roughly 7 to 12 cycles and used a J-beta primer mix along with a sample-barcoded 5' primer. The public sequencing data were trimmed at Q25 with fastp and processed into clonotypes with MiXCR by TCRdb, which kept only in-frame beta chains. Rows with a matching CDR3 protein are joined into one entry that keeps the most common DNA and genes. This sample gives more than 650,000 distinct CDR3 sequences in total; around half of them show up just once. Roughly 37% of the sample lies in the top ten. The sequencing sample was made of blood. Every receptor here comes from a man older than 75 in good health.

The chain recombines TRBV6-5 with TRBJ2-1, with 11 bases aligning to TRBD2. CDR1 and CDR2 (germline): MNHEY, SVGAGI. Trimming removed 0 bases from V and 8 bases from J; junction bases left unmatched: 12. The CDR3 runs to 18 residues. The CDR3 is CASSYSPRTSGSRDEQFF. CDR3 nucleotide sequence: TGTGCCAGCAGTTACTCGCCCAGAACTAGCGGGAGTAGGGATGAGCAGTTCTTC.

This clonotype has a handful of counts. The chain carries TRBV2 and TRBJ2-6; D gene uncertain. V gave up 4 bases and J gave up 0 bases, with 10 bases separating them. Germline lookup yields CDR1 SNHLY and CDR2 FYNNEI. CDR3 length equals 16 residues. In DNA form, the CDR3 reads TGTGCCAGCAGTGGATGGCGGTCCTCTGGGGCCAACGTCCTGACTTTC. Protein: CASSGWRSSGANVLTF.

V is TRBV15 and J is TRBJ2-7; no clear D gene. CDR3 length equals 14 residues. Germline V CDR1 and CDR2: LNHNV, YYDKDF (reference sequence). Deletions cut 4 bases from V and 5 bases from J, with 15 bases between. In DNA, the CDR3 is TGTGCCACCAGCACCCCTCGAGGAGTCCACGAGCAGTACTTC. Translation gives CATSTPRGVHEQYF.

The rearrangement uses TRBV6-6 and TRBJ2-7, with TRBD1 as a possible D gene (7 bases). This CDR3 has 12 residues. The germline V gene encodes CDR1 MNHNY and CDR2 SVGAGI (reference sequence). V lost 7 bases to trimming and J lost 6 bases, with 13 bases between them. CDR3 in amino acids: CASTPGGREQYF. The DNA of the CDR3 is TGTGCCAGCACCCCAGGGGGGCGCGAGCAGTACTTC.

This rearrangement joins TRBV7-2 to TRBJ1-1, with D uncertain. V was cut by 11 bases and J by 0 bases, with 10 bases left in between. Germline lookup yields CDR1 SGHTA and CDR2 FQGNSA. The length of the CDR3 is 12 residues. CDR3 loop: CASSEMNTEAFF. The CDR3 region has the DNA TGTGCCTCCTCGGAGATGAACACTGAAGCTTTCTTT.

This clonotype has only one observation. This sequence joins TRBV4-2 and TRBJ1-2; TRBD1 might be the D (5 bases). The CDR3 sequence is 18 residues long. From germline, CDR1 is LGHNA and CDR2 YNFKEQ. V was clipped by 0 bases and J by 1 base, with 18 bases between them. CDR3 region: CASSQESGTPVDNYGYTF. The CDR3 region has the DNA TGTGCCAGCAGCCAAGAATCCGGGACGCCGGTAGATAACTATGGCTACACCTTC.